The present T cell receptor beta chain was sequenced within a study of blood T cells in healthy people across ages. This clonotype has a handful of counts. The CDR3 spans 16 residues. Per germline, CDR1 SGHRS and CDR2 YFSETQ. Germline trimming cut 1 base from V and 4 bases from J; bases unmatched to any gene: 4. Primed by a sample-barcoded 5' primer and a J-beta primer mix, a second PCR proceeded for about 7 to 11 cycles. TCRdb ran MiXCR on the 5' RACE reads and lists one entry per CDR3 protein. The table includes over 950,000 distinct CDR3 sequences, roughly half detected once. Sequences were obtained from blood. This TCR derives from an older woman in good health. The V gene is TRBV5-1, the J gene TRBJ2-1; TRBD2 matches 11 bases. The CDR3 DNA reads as TGCGCCAGCAGCTTGACTAGCGGGAGCTATTACAATGAGCAGTTCTTC. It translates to CASSLTSGSYYNEQFF.